The subject of this entry is one TCR beta chain. This entry is derived from a study of blood T cell repertoires in COVID-19. Background on the study: Samples representing acute and convalescent COVID-19 were sourced from the United States, Italy and Spain. PBMCs, B-cell-depleted T cells, or T cells provided the cDNA or gDNA that made up the material.

Methods used by the authors: Counts of nucleated cells, estimated from reference gene primer amplification, were obtained. Libraries were prepared by immunoSEQ multiplex PCR; TCRdb keeps only in-frame clonotypes and omits some of them. Clonal size and the V and J genes are those of that table, whereas D and trimming came from the DNA. There are some 250,000 clones in the sample; 70% to 75% occur only once, and around 3.2% lies in the top ten. Per the germline V gene, CDR1 is MNHEY and CDR2 is SVGAGI. This CDR3 contains 15 residues. The ends were cut back, 6 bases at V and 6 bases at J, with 20 bases in the middle.

This clonotype was obtained from a woman aged 80 or over with acute or convalescent COVID-19. The V and J genes are TRBV6-5 and TRBJ1-2; D gene ambiguous. The sequencing input was peripheral blood. CDR3 sequence (DNA): TGTGCCAGCAGCCTGGCCGGGAAACCCGGGGATGGCTACACCTTC. Translated: CASSLAGKPGDGYTF.